Shown below are 27 T cell receptor beta chains from a single sample sequenced in a study of blood T cell repertoires in COVID-19. Libraries were prepared by immunoSEQ multiplex PCR; TCRdb keeps only in-frame clonotypes and omits some of them. The sample records about 120,000 clones, 81% being singletons. The sequenced sample was peripheral blood. Receptors were obtained from a human donor in a cohort sampled during active COVID-19.

The gene calls are TRBV6-2 or TRBV6-3 and TRBJ2-3, with a weak D call TRBD2 (6 bases). Germline lookup yields CDR1 MNHEY and CDR2 SVGEGT. Trimming left V 2 bases short and J 3 bases short, with 12 bases between. This CDR3 has 15 residues. The CDR3 loop is CASSYAAGRTDTQYF. The CDR3 DNA reads TGTGCCAGCAGTTACGCTGCGGGGCGGACAGATACGCAGTATTTT.

The V and J genes are TRBV2 and TRBJ1-3; D not certain. Trimming removed 4 bases from V and 4 bases from J, with 11 bases in between. The CDR3 has 14 amino acids. Per germline, CDR1 SNHLY and CDR2 FYNNEI. CDR3 region: CASSVAAPGNTIYF. The CDR3 bases are TGTGCCAGCAGTGTAGCAGCCCCCGGAAACACCATATATTTT.

The chain combines TRBV5-6 with TRBJ1-1; 8 bases line up with TRBD1. CDR3 length equals 15 residues. From germline, CDR1 is SGHDT and CDR2 YYEEEE. The V and J ends lost 4 bases and 6 bases, in that order; junction bases with no gene match: 11. The CDR3 region is CASSLWTGTRSEAFF. The CDR3 nucleotides are TGTGCCAGCAGCCTATGGACAGGGACTCGTTCTGAAGCTTTCTTT.

The chain combines TRBV11-3 with TRBJ1-6, with TRBD1 as a possible D gene (5 bases). Germline lookup yields CDR1 SGHNT and CDR2 YENEEA. V shed 2 bases and J shed 0 bases, with 8 bases lying between them. CDR3 length: 16 residues. The CDR3 region has the DNA TGTGCCAGCAGCTTAACAGGAAGCTCCTATAATTCACCCCTCCACTTT. It translates to CASSLTGSSYNSPLHF.

The V and J genes are TRBV3-1 (or the pseudogene TRBV3-2) and TRBJ2-5, with 13 positions matching TRBD2. The CDR3 loop spans 15 amino acids. The junction had 2 bases not matched to a gene; V was cut back by 4 bases and J by 3 bases. From germline, CDR1 is LGHDT and CDR2 YNNKEL (reference sequence). The CDR3 bases are TGTGCCAGCAGCCGAGGGACTAGCGGGGAAGAGACCCAGTACTTC. Its translation is CASSRGTSGEETQYF.

The chain recombines TRBV3-1 (or the pseudogene TRBV3-2) with TRBJ2-7; 13 bases agree with TRBD2. The CDR3 length is 18 residues. Unmatched junction bases numbered 13, after V lost 5 bases and J lost 3 bases. Germline CDR1 LGHDT, CDR2 YNNKEL (reference sequence). The CDR3: CASSKTRTSGSRIYEQYF. CDR3 DNA sequence: TGTGCCAGCAGCAAGACAAGGACTAGCGGGAGTCGAATCTACGAGCAGTACTTC.

This rearrangement joins TRBV3-1 (or the pseudogene TRBV3-2) to TRBJ1-5; D gene unclear. CDR1 and CDR2 (germline): LGHDT, YNNKEL (reference sequence). The CDR3 runs to 14 residues. V lost 0 bases, J lost 3 bases, and 6 bases lay in between. The CDR3 coding sequence is TGTGCCAGCAGCCAAGATGTCCTCAATCAGCCCCAGCATTTT. Protein sequence: CASSQDVLNQPQHF.

This clone has a handful of counts. The chain has TRBV19 and TRBJ1-5, with 8 bases matching TRBD1. This CDR3 region has 14 residues. V dropped 1 base and J dropped 11; count of bases not matched to a gene: 7. Germline CDR1 reads LNHDA; CDR2 reads SQIVND (reference sequence). CDR3 sequence: CASSIGGTGGSQHF. The CDR3 DNA sequence: TGTGCCAGTAGTATAGGGGGGACAGGTGGATCCCAGCATTTT. Filled out from reference TRBV19 and TRBJ1-5, the complete variable domain reads DGGITQSPKYLFRKEGQNVTLSCEQNLNHDAMYWYRQDPGQGLRLIYYSQIVNDFQKGDIAEGYSVSREKKESFPLTVTSAQKNPTAFYLCASSIGGTGGSQHFGDGTRLSIL.

V and J are TRBV7-9 and TRBJ1-4; D might be TRBD1 (5 bases). In germline, CDR1 is SEHNR, CDR2 FQNEAQ (reference sequence). The CDR3 has 17 residues. Trimming took 5 bases from V and 5 from J, leaving 21 bases between them. The CDR3 DNA follows: TGTGCCAGCAGCCAGACGGTGGTTTGGGGGAGGAATGAAAAACTGTTTTTT. Encoded protein: CASSQTVVWGRNEKLFF. Complete variable domain (other parts from reference TRBV7-9 and TRBJ1-4): DTGVSQNPRHKITKRGQNVTFRCDPISEHNRLYWYRQTLGQGPEFLTYFQNEAQLEKSRLLSDRFSAERPKGSFSTLEIQRTEQGDSAMYLCASSQTVVWGRNEKLFFGSGTQLSVL.

V gene TRBV4-3 combines with J gene TRBJ2-3; D is ambiguous. The V and J ends lost 9 bases and 6 bases respectively, with 19 bases between them. The CDR3 extends over 14 amino acids. From germline, CDR1 is LGHNA and CDR2 YSLEER. Here the CDR3 DNA reads TGCGCCAGTGCATTTATGGGCAATGACGATACGCAGTATTTT. As protein: CASAFMGNDDTQYF.

This clone was observed a handful of times. The V gene is TRBV5-4, the J gene TRBJ2-1; no definite D call. The CDR3 has 13 amino acids. Trimming pared 0 bases from V and 6 bases from J, leaving 7 bases between. The germline V gene encodes CDR1 SGHNT and CDR2 YYREEE (reference sequence). The CDR3 sequence is CASSLGILNEQFF. CDR3 DNA: TGTGCCAGCAGCTTGGGCATACTCAATGAGCAGTTCTTC. The complete variable domain, with remaining parts taken from reference TRBV5-4 and TRBJ2-1, reads ETGVTQSPTHLIKTRGQQVTLRCSSQSGHNTVSWYQQALGQGPQFIFQYYREEENGRGNFPPRFSGLQFPNYSSELNVNALELDDSALYLCASSLGILNEQFFGPGTRLTVL.

The J gene is TRBJ2-7, the V gene TRBV6-6, with 10 bases lining up with TRBD1. The CDR3 has 14 residues. The germline V gene has CDR1 MNHNY and CDR2 SVGAGI (reference sequence). Trimming cost V 8 bases and J 2 bases; bases outside gene matches: 6. The CDR3 is CASRTGQGAYEQYF. DNA of the CDR3: TGTGCCAGCCGGACAGGACAGGGGGCCTACGAGCAGTACTTC.

The chain recombines TRBV28 with TRBJ1-4, with D possibly matching TRBD1 (5 bases). Germline V lookup: CDR1 MDHEN, CDR2 SYDVKM. This CDR3 has 15 residues. Trimming shortened V by 6 bases and J by 5 bases, and 16 bases separated the two germline ends. The CDR3 reads CASRPRQMQNEKLFF. The CDR3, as DNA: TGTGCCAGCAGACCCCGACAGATGCAAAATGAAAAACTGTTTTTT.

The genes are TRBV28 and TRBJ1-2; TRBD1 might be the D (6 bases). Germline CDR1 is MDHEN and CDR2 is SYDVKM. This CDR3 has 14 residues. V lost 6 bases, J lost 4 bases, and 15 bases lay in between. The CDR3 nucleotides read TGTGCCAGCAGGGGGTCAGACAGGCTCTATGGCTACACCTTC. Translation gives CASRGSDRLYGYTF.

The chain recombines TRBV19 with TRBJ1-1, with 7 bases aligning to TRBD1. The V segment lost 6 bases and the J segment 0 bases; nucleotides outside the gene matches: 7. CDR3 length: 15 amino acids. CDR1 is LNHDA and CDR2 is SQIVND in the germline V gene (reference sequence). The CDR3 is CASRAGGQMNTEAFF. The CDR3 DNA sequence: TGTGCCAGTAGGGCAGGGGGGCAGATGAACACTGAAGCTTTCTTT.

The gene calls are TRBV19 and TRBJ1-1, with 8 nucleotides matching TRBD1. CDR3 length equals 16 residues. From germline, CDR1 is LNHDA and CDR2 SQIVND (reference sequence). V shed 5 bases, J shed 5 bases, and the junction held 13 bases outside the gene matches. The CDR3 region is CASSRSGGAGATEAFF. DNA of the CDR3: TGTGCCAGTAGTCGCTCAGGGGGCGCGGGTGCGACTGAAGCTTTCTTT.

The chain recombines TRBV9 with TRBJ2-7, with TRBD2 matching over 13 bases. Germline-derived CDR1 and CDR2 are SGDLS and YYNGEE. V shed 3 bases and J 2 bases; nucleotides not matched to a gene: 2. This CDR3 has 15 residues. CDR3 loop: CASSATSGGAYEQYF. Written as DNA, the CDR3 is TGTGCCAGCAGCGCCACTAGCGGGGGGGCCTACGAGCAGTACTTC.

The V and J genes are TRBV7-9 and TRBJ2-3; 7 bases are a match to TRBD1. This CDR3 comprises 16 residues. V shed 5 bases and J 1 base; nucleotides not matched to a gene: 9. Germline values: CDR1 SEHNR, CDR2 FQNEAQ (reference sequence). The CDR3 DNA follows: TGTGCCAGCAGCCCCCGAGGGGGCGGACGCACAGATACGCAGTATTTT. Protein product: CASSPRGGGRTDTQYF.

J is TRBJ2-2 and V is TRBV9; TRBD2 aligns across 9 bases. This CDR3 contains 14 residues. Germline CDR1 and CDR2: SGDLS and YYNGEE. The trim removed 0 bases at V and 7 bases at J, leaving 1 base unmatched. This chain's CDR3 is CASSVAAGGGELFF. In DNA, the CDR3 is TGTGCCAGCAGCGTAGCAGCGGGGGGCGGGGAGCTGTTTTTT. The whole variable domain, remainder taken from reference TRBV9 and TRBJ2-2, is DSGVTQTPKHLITATGQRVTLRCSPRSGDLSVYWYQQSLDQGLQFLIQYYNGEERAKGNILERFSAQQFPDLHSELNLSSLELGDSALYFCASSVAAGGGELFFGEGSRLTVL.

This clone was seen repeatedly, ten times or more. The chain couples TRBV14 to TRBJ2-1, with a tentative D call TRBD2 (5 bases). The CDR3 has 13 amino acids. Trimming left V 4 bases short and J 5 bases short, with 9 bases between. Per the germline V gene, CDR1 is SGHDN and CDR2 is FVKESK. The DNA of the CDR3 is TGTGCCAGCAGCCCGGGAACTCACAATGAGCAGTTCTTC. It yields the protein CASSPGTHNEQFF.

This clone turned up a few times. This chain uses TRBV7-2 with TRBJ1-6; TRBD1 matches at 9 bases. CDR3 size: 15 residues. V was pared by 5 bases and J by 7 bases, with 6 bases of the junction left unmatched. Germline CDR1 is SGHTA and CDR2 is FQGNSA. The CDR3 coding sequence is TGTGCCAGCAGCAAAATTGGACAGGGGAATTCACCCCTCCACTTT. Its protein is CASSKIGQGNSPLHF.

The gene calls are TRBV2 and TRBJ2-2; D remains unclear. The V end lost 7 bases, the J end lost 4 bases, and 13 bases lay between the germline ends. The CDR3 is 14 amino acids. Germline V gene lookup returns CDR1 SNHLY and CDR2 FYNNEI. The CDR3 DNA is TGTGCCAGCACCGACTTACCGAGCACCGGGGAGCTGTTTTTT. This codes for CASTDLPSTGELFF.

The chain has TRBV28 and TRBJ2-3; no clear D gene. The CDR3 has 12 amino acids. Trimming pared 6 bases from V and 6 bases from J, leaving 10 bases between. The germline gives CDR1 MDHEN, CDR2 SYDVKM. CDR3 sequence: CASSAQVDTQYF. CDR3 DNA: TGTGCCAGCAGCGCGCAGGTGGATACGCAGTATTTT.

The chain is built from TRBV7-8 and TRBJ2-3; 8 bases map to TRBD2. This CDR3 region has 16 residues. Trimming removed 3 bases from V and 4 bases from J; junction bases left unmatched: 9. Looked up from germline, CDR1 is SGHVS and CDR2 is FQNEAQ. As DNA, the CDR3 is TGTGCCAGCAGCTTGAAGCGGGAGTTGATTGCAGATACGCAGTATTTT. Protein: CASSLKRELIADTQYF.

This clone turned up a few times. The chain links TRBV5-8 to TRBJ2-2; TRBD1 agrees at 7 bases. CDR1 SGHTS and CDR2 YDEGEE come from the germline V gene. The V and J ends lost 7 bases and 3 bases, in that order; junction bases with no gene match: 3. The CDR3 is 13 amino acids. The CDR3 protein is CASSQGYTGELFF. CDR3 in DNA: TGTGCCAGCTCACAGGGGTACACCGGGGAGCTGTTTTTT.

V and J are TRBV30 and TRBJ1-2; D not certain. The V and J ends lost 3 bases and 8 bases respectively, with 16 bases between them. Germline loops: CDR1 GTSNPN, CDR2 SVGIG (reference sequence). The CDR3 length is 13 residues. CDR3 bases: TGTGCCTGGAGCGCGCAGAGGGTTGACGGCTACACCTTC. As protein: CAWSAQRVDGYTF.

The rearrangement uses TRBV13 and TRBJ2-1; perhaps TRBD1 as D (6 bases). Trimming took 3 bases from V and 14 from J, leaving 23 bases between them. In germline, CDR1 is PRHDT, CDR2 FYEKMQ (reference sequence). CDR3 length equals 15 residues. CDR3 amino acids: CASSLGSNKQGAKFF. CDR3 nucleotide sequence: TGTGCCAGCAGCTTGGGCTCAAATAAACAGGGAGCCAAGTTCTTC.